This T cell receptor beta chain originates from a study of T-cell reconstitution after alpha-beta-depleted transplantation in children. The study, taken as a whole, reports: At one year after transplant, newly produced T cells mostly accounted for T-cell counts and diversity. The high TCRbeta diversity at day 60 in some patients came from surviving recipient T cells and thymic progenitors. After transplant, at about two months, alpha-beta T cells were reportedly derived from several hundred expanded graft clones.

This clonotype was counted only a few times. The antigen remains unidentified. The CDR3 is 15 residues long. V dropped 5 bases and J dropped 3 bases, with 17 bases sitting between them. Per the germline V gene, CDR1 is SGHRS and CDR2 is YFSETQ. Library preparation (for TCRbeta) was performed with unique molecular identifiers. TCRdb passed the PCR reads through MiXCR, listing each CDR3 protein once. The repertoire consists of more than 200,000 distinct CDR3 sequences, with roughly 18% occurring once and the leading ten covering around 44%. Specimen: PBMCs, mostly from graft donor cells, collected 360 days after TCRalphabeta/CD19-depleted stem cell transplant. This chain uses TRBV5-1 with TRBJ1-1, with D perhaps TRBD1 (6 bases). This clonotype originated in a male patient under 10 years old who had a stem cell transplant for acute lymphoblastic leukemia, so the T cells may come from the graft donor. The CDR3 region is CASRRVRGNDTEAFF. As DNA, the CDR3 is TGCGCCAGCAGACGTGTCAGGGGAAATGACACTGAAGCTTTCTTT.